One T cell receptor beta chain is described in this entry. Via MiXCR, TCRdb re-called the RT-PCR reads, giving one row per CDR3 protein. This table holds more than 600,000 distinct CDR3 sequences, approximately 15% found once. The CDR3 has 12 amino acids. The germline V gene has CDR1 DFQATT and CDR2 SNEGSKA (reference sequence). The sequence was collected from a female donor in good health, serving as a healthy control. The V and J genes are TRBV20-1 and TRBJ1-1, with TRBD1 as a possible D gene (6 bases). The sample consisted of memory CD4+ T cells from blood. DNA of the CDR3: TGCATCCCGGACAGTCTGAACACTGAAGCTTTCTTT. It specifies CIPDSLNTEAFF.